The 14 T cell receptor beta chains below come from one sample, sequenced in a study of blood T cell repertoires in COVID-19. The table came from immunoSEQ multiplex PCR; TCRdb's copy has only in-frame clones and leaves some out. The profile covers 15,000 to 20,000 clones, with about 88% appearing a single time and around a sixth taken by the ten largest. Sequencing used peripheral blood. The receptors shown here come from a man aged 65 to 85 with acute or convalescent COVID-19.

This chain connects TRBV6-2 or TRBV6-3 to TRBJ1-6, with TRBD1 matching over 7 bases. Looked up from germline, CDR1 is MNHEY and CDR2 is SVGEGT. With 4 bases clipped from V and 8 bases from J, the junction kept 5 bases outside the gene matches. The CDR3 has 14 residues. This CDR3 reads CASSLQGRYSPLHF. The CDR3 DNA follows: TGTGCCAGCAGTTTACAGGGGAGGTATTCACCCCTCCACTTT.

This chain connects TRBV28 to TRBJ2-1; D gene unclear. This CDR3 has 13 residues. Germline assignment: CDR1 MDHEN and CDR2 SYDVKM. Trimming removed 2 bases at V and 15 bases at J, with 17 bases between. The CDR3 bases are TGTGCCAGCAGTTTAAGTTCGGGTATGCGAGCGTTCTTC. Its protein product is CASSLSSGMRAFF.

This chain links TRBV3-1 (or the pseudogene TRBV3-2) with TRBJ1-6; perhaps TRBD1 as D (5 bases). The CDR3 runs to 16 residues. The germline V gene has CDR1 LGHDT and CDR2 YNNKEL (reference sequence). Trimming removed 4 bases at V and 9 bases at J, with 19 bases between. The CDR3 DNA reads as TGTGCCAGCAGCCGGGGCAGGCCCCCTGTGGCTTCACCCCTCCACTTT. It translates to CASSRGRPPVASPLHF.

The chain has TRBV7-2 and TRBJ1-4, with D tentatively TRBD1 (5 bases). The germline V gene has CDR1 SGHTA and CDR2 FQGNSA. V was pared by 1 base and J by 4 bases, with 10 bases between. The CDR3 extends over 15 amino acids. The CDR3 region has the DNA TGTGCCAGCAGCTTAGACAGGAGTAGTAATGAAAAACTGTTTTTT. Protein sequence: CASSLDRSSNEKLFF. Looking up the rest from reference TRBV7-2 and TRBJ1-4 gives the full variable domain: GAGVSQSPSNKVTEKGKDVELRCDPISGHTALYWYRQSLGQGLEFLIYFQGNSAPDKSGLPSDRFSAERTGGSVSTLTIQRTQQEDSAVYLCASSLDRSSNEKLFFGSGTQLSVL.

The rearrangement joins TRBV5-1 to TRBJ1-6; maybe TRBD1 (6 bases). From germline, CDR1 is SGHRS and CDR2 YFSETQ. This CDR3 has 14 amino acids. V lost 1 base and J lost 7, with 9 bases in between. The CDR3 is CASSLRRGNSPLHF. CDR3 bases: TGCGCCAGCAGCTTGCGCAGGGGAAATTCACCCCTCCACTTT.

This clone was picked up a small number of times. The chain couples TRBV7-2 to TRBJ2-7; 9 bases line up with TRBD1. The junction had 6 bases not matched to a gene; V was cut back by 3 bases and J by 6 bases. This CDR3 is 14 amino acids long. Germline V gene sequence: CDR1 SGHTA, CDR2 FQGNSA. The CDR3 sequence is CASSFRDRVAEQYF. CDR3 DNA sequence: TGTGCCAGCAGCTTCCGGGACAGGGTAGCCGAGCAGTACTTC.

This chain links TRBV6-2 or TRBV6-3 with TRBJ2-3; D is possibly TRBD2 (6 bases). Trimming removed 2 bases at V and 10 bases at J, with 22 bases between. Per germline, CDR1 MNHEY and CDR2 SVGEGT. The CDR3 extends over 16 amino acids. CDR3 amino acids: CASSYGDSLGGSAQYF. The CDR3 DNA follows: TGTGCCAGCAGTTACGGGGACTCCCTCGGGGGTTCGGCGCAGTATTTT.

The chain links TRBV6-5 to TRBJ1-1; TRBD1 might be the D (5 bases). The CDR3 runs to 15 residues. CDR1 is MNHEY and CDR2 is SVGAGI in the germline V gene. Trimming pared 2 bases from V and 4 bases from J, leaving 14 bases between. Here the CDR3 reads CASSYNGGKSTEAFF. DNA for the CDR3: TGTGCCAGCAGTTACAATGGGGGGAAGAGCACTGAAGCTTTCTTT.

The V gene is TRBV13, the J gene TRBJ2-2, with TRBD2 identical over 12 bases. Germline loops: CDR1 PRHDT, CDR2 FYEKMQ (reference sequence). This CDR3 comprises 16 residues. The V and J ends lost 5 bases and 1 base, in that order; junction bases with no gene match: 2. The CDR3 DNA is TGTGCCAGCAGCCCACTAGCGGGAGGGAACACCGGGGAGCTGTTTTTT. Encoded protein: CASSPLAGGNTGELFF.

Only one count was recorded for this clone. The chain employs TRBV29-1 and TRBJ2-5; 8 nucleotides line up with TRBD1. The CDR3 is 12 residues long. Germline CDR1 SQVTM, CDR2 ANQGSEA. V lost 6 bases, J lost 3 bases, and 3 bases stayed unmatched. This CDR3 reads CSVRGLEETQYF. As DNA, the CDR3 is TGCAGCGTCAGGGGGCTGGAAGAGACCCAGTACTTC. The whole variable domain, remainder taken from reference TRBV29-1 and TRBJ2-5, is SAVISQKPSRDICQRGTSLTIQCQVDSQVTMMFWYRQQPGQSLTLIATANQGSEATYESGFVIDKFPISRPNLTFSTLTVSNMSPEDSSIYLCSVRGLEETQYFGPGTRLLVL.

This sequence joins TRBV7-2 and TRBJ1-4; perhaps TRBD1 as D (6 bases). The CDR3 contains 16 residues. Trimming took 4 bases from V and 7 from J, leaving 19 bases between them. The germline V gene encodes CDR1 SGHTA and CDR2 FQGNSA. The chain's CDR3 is CASSSRSAGVVEKLFF. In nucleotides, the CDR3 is TGTGCCAGCAGCTCCCGCTCCGCAGGGGTGGTTGAAAAACTGTTTTTT.

The CDR3 coding sequence is TGTGCCAGCAGCCTCGGACTCGACAATGAGCAGTTCTTC. Its translation is CASSLGLDNEQFF. The genes are TRBV3-1 (or the pseudogene TRBV3-2) and TRBJ2-1; the D gene is possibly TRBD2 (5 bases). Germline CDR1 is LGHDT and CDR2 is YNNKEL (reference sequence). The CDR3 loop spans 13 amino acids. V was pared by 4 bases and J by 5 bases, with 9 bases between.

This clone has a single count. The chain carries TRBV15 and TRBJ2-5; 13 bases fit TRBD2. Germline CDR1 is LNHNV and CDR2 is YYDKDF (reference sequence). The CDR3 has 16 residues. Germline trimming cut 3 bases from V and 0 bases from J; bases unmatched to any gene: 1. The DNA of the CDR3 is TGTGCCACCAGCAGCGGACTAGCGGGAGACCAAGAGACCCAGTACTTC. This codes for CATSSGLAGDQETQYF.

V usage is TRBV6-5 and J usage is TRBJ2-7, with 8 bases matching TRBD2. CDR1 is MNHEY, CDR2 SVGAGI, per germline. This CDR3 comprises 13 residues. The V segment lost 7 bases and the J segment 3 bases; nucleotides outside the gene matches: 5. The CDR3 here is CASTLAEIYEQYF. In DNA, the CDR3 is TGTGCCAGCACACTAGCGGAAATCTACGAGCAGTACTTC.